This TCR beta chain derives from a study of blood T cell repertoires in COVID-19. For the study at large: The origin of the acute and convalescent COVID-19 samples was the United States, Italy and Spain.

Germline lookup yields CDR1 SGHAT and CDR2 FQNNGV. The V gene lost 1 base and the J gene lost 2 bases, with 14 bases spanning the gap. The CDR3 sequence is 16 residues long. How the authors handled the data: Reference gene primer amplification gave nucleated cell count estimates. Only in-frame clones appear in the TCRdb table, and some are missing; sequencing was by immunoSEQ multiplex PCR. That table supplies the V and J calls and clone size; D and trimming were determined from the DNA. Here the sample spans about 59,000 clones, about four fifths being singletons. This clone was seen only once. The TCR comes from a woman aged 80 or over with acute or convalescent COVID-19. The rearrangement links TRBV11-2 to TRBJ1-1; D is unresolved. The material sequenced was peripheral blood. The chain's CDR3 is CASSLVAGGFNTEAFF. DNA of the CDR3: TGTGCCAGCAGCTTAGTGGCAGGTGGCTTTAACACTGAAGCTTTCTTT.